The next 23 T cell receptor beta chains were all read from a single sample in a study of CD8 T cells in Susac syndrome. Reverse transcription of about 0.5 to 1 ug RNA used random hexamers. One entry per CDR3 protein results from TCRdb running MiXCR on the immunoSEQ multiplex PCR reads. Here the sample spans about 180,000 distinct CDR3 sequences, roughly 92% being singletons. The sample consisted of CD4+ T cells from PBMCs. These receptors were taken from a human donor with Susac syndrome.

This rearrangement joins TRBV20-1 to TRBJ2-3; 11 nucleotides match TRBD2. The CDR3 spans 15 residues. With 3 bases clipped from V and 2 bases from J, the junction kept 4 bases outside the gene matches. Germline CDR1 DFQATT, CDR2 SNEGSKA (reference sequence). CDR3: CSARRLAGPTDTQYF. As DNA, the CDR3 is TGCAGTGCTAGGCGACTAGCGGGACCCACAGATACGCAGTATTTT.

This CDR3 reads CSARDLAGGLPEQYF. The CDR3 DNA is TGCAGTGCTAGAGATTTAGCGGGGGGGCTTCCCGAGCAGTACTTC. V gene TRBV20-1 combines with J gene TRBJ2-7, with 11 bases aligning to TRBD2. Germline assignment: CDR1 DFQATT and CDR2 SNEGSKA (reference sequence). The V segment lost 0 bases and the J segment 6 bases; nucleotides outside the gene matches: 7. The CDR3 loop spans 15 amino acids.

The gene calls are TRBV12-3 or TRBV12-4 and TRBJ1-4, with D possibly being TRBD1 (6 bases). Trimming removed 6 bases at V and 9 bases at J, with 17 bases between. CDR3 size: 14 residues. CDR3: CASSQGTDGQKLFF. The CDR3 bases are TGTGCCAGCAGCCAGGGGACGGATGGCCAAAAACTGTTTTTT.

The rearrangement joins TRBV5-4 to TRBJ2-5; possible D gene TRBD2, 6 bases. Trimming cost V 0 bases and J 6 bases, with 24 bases left between them. Looked up from germline, CDR1 is SGHNT and CDR2 is YYREEE (reference sequence). The CDR3 extends over 18 amino acids. CDR3 in DNA: TGTGCCAGCAGCTTGGAGGTGGGAGGCTCCCTAAATAGCAAGACCCAGTACTTC. As protein: CASSLEVGGSLNSKTQYF.

This chain joins TRBV15 and TRBJ2-2, with D tentatively TRBD1 or TRBD2 (5 bases each). Trimming shortened V by 1 base and J by 1 base, and 16 bases separated the two germline ends. Germline V CDR1 and CDR2: LNHNV, YYDKDF (reference sequence). The CDR3 runs to 18 residues. Written as DNA, the CDR3 is TGTGCCACCAGCAGAGGCAGATCCGGGACCAAGAACACCGGGGAGCTGTTTTTT. This encodes CATSRGRSGTKNTGELFF.

V and J are TRBV30 and TRBJ1-1; 7 nucleotides match TRBD1. Germline trimming cut 2 bases from V and 6 bases from J; bases unmatched to any gene: 3. CDR3 length: 12 amino acids. The V gene's germline CDR1 is GTSNPN and CDR2 SVGIG (reference sequence). DNA of the CDR3: TGTGCCTGGAGTTGGGACAGTTCTGAAGCTTTCTTT. It codes for CAWSWDSSEAFF.

The V gene is TRBV5-1, the J gene TRBJ1-2; no firm D call. The CDR3 loop spans 13 amino acids. Germline V CDR1 and CDR2: SGHRS, YFSETQ. V lost 6 bases, J lost 0 bases, and 9 bases lay in between. The CDR3 reads CASTINPNYGYTF. As DNA, the CDR3 is TGCGCCAGCACGATCAACCCTAACTATGGCTACACCTTC.

The chain carries TRBV20-1 and TRBJ2-3, with D possibly being TRBD1 (5 bases). V was cut by 7 bases and J by 14 bases, with 19 bases left in between. The CDR3 totals 11 residues. Germline V gene sequence: CDR1 DFQATT, CDR2 SNEGSKA (reference sequence). CDR3 DNA sequence: TGCAGTGTGCACCTCAGGGATACAAGGTATTTT. This gives the protein CSVHLRDTRYF.

This clonotype was seen only a few times. This rearrangement joins TRBV20-1 to TRBJ2-5; D unclear. V lost 5 bases, J lost 1 base, and 2 bases lay in between. The CDR3 length is 10 residues. Germline V gene lookup returns CDR1 DFQATT and CDR2 SNEGSKA (reference sequence). CDR3 DNA: TGCAGTGCTTTCCAAGAGACCCAGTACTTC. Its protein is CSAFQETQYF.

This chain connects TRBV20-1 to TRBJ2-1; 11 positions agree with TRBD2. The CDR3 covers 15 residues. CDR1 and CDR2 from the germline V gene are DFQATT and SNEGSKA (reference sequence). V was pared by 3 bases and J by 8 bases, with 9 bases of the junction left unmatched. The CDR3: CSARGTSGGNDEQFF. The DNA of the CDR3 is TGCAGTGCTAGGGGTACTAGCGGGGGTAACGATGAGCAGTTCTTC.

This chain joins TRBV2 and TRBJ2-7; D ambiguous. Germline CDR1 and CDR2: SNHLY and FYNNEI. The CDR3 sequence is 14 residues long. The germline V and J ends were trimmed by 5 bases and 1 base, with 12 bases remaining between them. The CDR3 bases are TGTGCCAGCAGTCCGGTCGGTGGGTCCTACGAGCAGTACTTC. As protein: CASSPVGGSYEQYF.

This chain links TRBV19 with TRBJ1-2, with 7 bases that match TRBD1. The CDR3 has 15 amino acids. CDR1 and CDR2 from the germline V gene are LNHDA and SQIVND (reference sequence). The trim removed 6 bases at V and 3 bases at J, leaving 10 bases unmatched. The CDR3 region has the DNA TGTGCCAGTAGAGTACCAGGGGGGATGGACTATGGCTACACCTTC. It yields the protein CASRVPGGMDYGYTF.

This sequence joins TRBV21-1 and TRBJ2-5; the table calls TRBD1, which could not be checked here. TRBV21-1 is deemed a pseudogene. This CDR3 contains 15 residues. The CDR3 loop reads CASSKDPRSVETQYF. The CDR3 bases are TGTGCCAGCAGCAAGGACCCCCGTTCGGTAGAGACCCAGTACTTC.

The chain combines TRBV7-6 with TRBJ2-1; no clear D gene. The V end was cut by 1 base, the J end by 6 bases, with 7 bases between. Germline CDR1 is SGHVS and CDR2 is FNYEAQ. CDR3 length: 13 amino acids. CDR3 loop: CASSLVHRNEQFF. Here the CDR3 DNA reads TGTGCCAGCAGCTTAGTACACCGCAATGAGCAGTTCTTC.

The chain is built from TRBV7-9 and TRBJ1-6, with 9 bases fitting TRBD1. Germline V gene lookup returns CDR1 SEHNR and CDR2 FQNEAQ (reference sequence). This CDR3 region has 16 residues. With V trimmed by 5 bases and J by 9 bases, 11 bases remained unmatched. The CDR3 loop reads CASSLGVGQGLSPLHF. The CDR3 DNA sequence: TGTGCCAGCAGCCTAGGCGTGGGACAGGGCCTTTCACCCCTCCACTTT.

CDR3 nucleotides: TGTGCCAGCAGCCCCCCCGCAGAACCCCAAGAGACCCAGTACTTC. It encodes CASSPPAEPQETQYF. The genes are TRBV7-9 and TRBJ2-5; D gene unclear. The germline CDR1 and CDR2 sequences are SEHNR and FQNEAQ (reference sequence). Trimming pared 5 bases from V and 1 base from J, leaving 14 bases between. This CDR3 is 15 amino acids long.

The rearrangement links TRBV6-5 to TRBJ1-6, with 8 bases aligning to TRBD1. Germline loops: CDR1 MNHEY, CDR2 SVGAGI. V lost 2 bases, J lost 7 bases, and 1 base stayed unmatched. The CDR3 has 14 residues. The chain's CDR3 is CASSYGQGNSPLHF. DNA of the CDR3: TGTGCCAGCAGTTACGGACAGGGAAATTCACCCCTCCACTTT.

This sequence joins TRBV3-1 and TRBJ1-2; D gene uncertain. The CDR3 is 11 residues long. V was trimmed by 0 bases and J by 4 bases, leaving 0 bases between them. Germline CDR1 LGHDT, CDR2 YNNKEL (reference sequence). CDR3 nucleotide sequence: TGTGCCAGCAGCCAAGACTATGGCTACACCTTC. It encodes CASSQDYGYTF.

In DNA, the CDR3 is TGTGCCAGCAGCCAAGATACAGGGCATGGCTACACCTTC. This sequence encodes CASSQDTGHGYTF. This sequence joins TRBV4-2 and TRBJ1-2, with D perhaps TRBD1 (6 bases). The CDR3 contains 13 residues. The germline V gene encodes CDR1 LGHNA and CDR2 YNFKEQ. The V end lost 0 bases, the J end lost 6 bases, and 8 bases lay between the germline ends.

This clonotype was observed once. The rearrangement uses TRBV7-2 and TRBJ2-3, with D maybe TRBD2 (6 bases). This CDR3 region has 14 residues. Germline V gives CDR1 SGHTA, CDR2 FQGNSA. V was shortened by 9 bases and J by 3 bases, with 16 bases between the two germline ends. The CDR3 loop is CASAGRGWTDTQYF. In DNA, the CDR3 is TGTGCCAGTGCGGGACGGGGGTGGACAGATACGCAGTATTTT.

This clonotype appeared a few times. The V call is TRBV11-2, the J call TRBJ2-2; tentatively, D is TRBD2 (5 bases). The length of the CDR3 is 15 residues. Germline V gene lookup returns CDR1 SGHAT and CDR2 FQNNGV. V was clipped by 6 bases and J by 1 base, with 12 bases between them. CDR3 sequence reads: CASSRAGLNTGELFF. CDR3 in DNA: TGTGCCAGCAGTCGGGCGGGCCTGAACACCGGGGAGCTGTTTTTT.

The chain joins TRBV6-1 to TRBJ2-6, with D perhaps matching TRBD1 or TRBD2 (6 bases each). The CDR3 is made up of 16 amino acids. Trimming took 6 bases from V and 5 from J, leaving 17 bases between them. Germline V gene data show CDR1 as MNHNS and CDR2 as SASEGT. In DNA, the CDR3 is TGTGCCAGCAGGGGCTGGGGGGCCGTGAGGGCCAACGTCCTGACTTTC. Protein sequence: CASRGWGAVRANVLTF.

This clonotype appeared once. J is TRBJ1-5 and V is TRBV4-1; D ambiguous. Trimming removed 0 bases at V and 0 bases at J, with 6 bases between. Germline-derived CDR1 and CDR2 are MGHRA and YSYEKL. CDR3 length: 15 residues. CDR3: CASSQEGYSNQPQHF. As DNA, the CDR3 is TGCGCCAGCAGCCAAGAAGGATATAGCAATCAGCCCCAGCATTTT.